This passage covers 6 T cell receptor beta chains from one sample sequenced in a study of CD8+ T cells in alopecia areata. Treatment meaning: oral pan-JAK inhibitor, 5-10 mg twice daily. Following extraction, RNA underwent reverse transcription to cDNA, which served as the sequencing template. TCRdb's copy holds only in-frame clones and misses some; the assay was immunoSEQ multiplex PCR. The table records 170,000 or so clones, 50% to 70% of them present only once. The source was CD4+ T cells sorted from blood, collected at week 4, from a patient treated with tofacitinib. These receptors were collected from a human donor with alopecia areata.

This clone is deemed medium-sized. The chain joins TRBV7-8 to TRBJ1-1; D remains unclear. Looked up from germline, CDR1 is SGHVS and CDR2 is FQNEAQ. Trimming took 0 bases from V and 2 from J, leaving 7 bases between them. This CDR3 is built from 14 residues. The CDR3 DNA follows: TGTGCCAGCAGCTTAGCCCAGCCTAACACTGAAGCTTTCTTT. It specifies CASSLAQPNTEAFF. The full variable domain, its missing parts supplied by reference TRBV7-8 and TRBJ1-1, is GAGVSQSPRYKVAKRGQDVALRCDPISGHVSLFWYQQALGQGPEFLTYFQNEAQLDKSGLPSDRFFAERPEGSVSTLKIQRTQQEDSAVYLCASSLAQPNTEAFFGQGTRLTVV.

The rearrangement links TRBV29-1 to TRBJ2-3; 8 nucleotides align to TRBD2. The J segment lost 2 bases and the V segment lost 7 bases, leaving 8 bases of the junction unmatched. Germline CDR1 reads SQVTM; CDR2 reads ANQGSEA. This CDR3 contains 14 residues. CDR3 protein: CSGGIAGLTDTQYF. In DNA form, the CDR3 reads TGCAGCGGAGGGATAGCGGGGCTCACAGATACGCAGTATTTT.

This sequence joins TRBV4-1 and TRBJ1-2; no definite D call. Trimming removed 1 base at V and 4 bases at J, with 10 bases between. The CDR3 sequence is 14 residues long. The germline gives CDR1 MGHRA, CDR2 YSYEKL. This chain's CDR3 is CASSQGAFGYGYTF. In DNA, the CDR3 is TGCGCCAGCAGCCAAGGGGCTTTTGGCTATGGCTACACCTTC.

V usage is TRBV19 and J usage is TRBJ1-2, with 8 positions matching TRBD1. Germline loops: CDR1 LNHDA, CDR2 SQIVND (reference sequence). The ends lost 6 bases at V and 4 bases at J; junction bases unmatched: 4. This CDR3 is 13 amino acids long. The CDR3 loop is CASSRGRGYGYTF. CDR3 in DNA: TGTGCCAGTAGCAGGGGGCGCGGCTATGGCTACACCTTC.

This clone turned up a few times. This sample also contains other DNA sequences that code for the same CDR3. This CDR3 reads CAWRRGGYTF. CDR3 nucleotides: TGTGCCTGGAGGCGGGGGGGCTACACCTTC. The chain recombines TRBV30 with TRBJ1-2; tentatively, D is TRBD1 (5 bases). Germline V gene lookup returns CDR1 GTSNPN and CDR2 SVGIG (reference sequence). Trimming removed 3 bases from V and 8 bases from J, with 7 bases in between. The CDR3 is 10 residues long. The whole variable domain, remainder taken from reference TRBV30 and TRBJ1-2, is SQTIHQWPATLVQPVGSPLSLECTVEGTSNPNLYWYRQAAGRGLQLLFYSVGIGQISSEVPQNLSASRPQDRQFILSSKKLLLSDSGFYLCAWRRGGYTFGSGTRLTVV.

The genes are TRBV5-1 and TRBJ2-7; possibly TRBD2 for D (5 bases). CDR3 size: 14 residues. Trimming shortened V by 4 bases and J by 4 bases, and 15 bases separated the two germline ends. CDR1 and CDR2 from the germline V gene are SGHRS and YFSETQ. The CDR3 DNA reads as TGCGCCAGCAGCCCAGGCCGAGAGGGATACGAGCAGTACTTC. Protein product: CASSPGREGYEQYF.